The rows below give T cell receptor beta chains drawn from one sample of a study of blood T cell repertoires in COVID-19. Clones were read by immunoSEQ multiplex PCR, and TCRdb kept only the in-frame ones, dropping some. The sample has 150,000 to 180,000 clones, roughly 89% seen once. The sequenced material came from peripheral blood. The source of these receptors is a man between 45 and 60 years old with acute or convalescent COVID-19. Each CDR3 is given with its conserved first and last residue. A D gene is named only where the DNA matches it firmly. A row's size may be missing; if present it is once, few, many or a size class.

j_call | d_call | v_call | clone_size | cdr3_aa | cdr3_nt
TRBJ1-5 | TRBD1 | TRBV2 | - | CASSRDRDRAQPQHF | TGTGCCAGCAGTAGGGACCGGGACAGGGCTCAGCCCCAGCATTTT
TRBJ1-3 | - | TRBV12-3/TRBV12-4 | - | CASSLRVGNTIYF | TGTGCCAGCAGCCTGAGGGTTGGAAACACCATATATTTT
TRBJ2-7 | TRBD2 | TRBV19 | - | CASMRVGGSSYEQYF | TGTGCCAGTATGCGCGTGGGAGGGAGCTCCTACGAGCAGTACTTC
TRBJ1-2 | TRBD1 | TRBV13 | - | CASSLIQGNYGYTF | TGTGCCAGCAGCTTAATACAGGGGAACTATGGCTACACCTTC
TRBJ2-7 | TRBD1 | TRBV4-2 | once | CASSQQRTGTYEQYF | TGTGCCAGCAGCCAACAAAGGACAGGAACCTACGAGCAGTACTTC
TRBJ2-3 | - | TRBV24-1 | - | CATSDGHAADTQYF | TGTGCCACCAGTGACGGACATGCCGCAGATACGCAGTATTTT
TRBJ2-1 | TRBD2 | TRBV5-3 | - | CARSTPSGGYNEQFF | TGTGCCAGAAGCACACCTAGCGGGGGTTACAATGAGCAGTTCTTC
TRBJ2-3 | TRBD1 | TRBV19 | - | CASSATGATDTQYF | TGTGCCAGTAGTGCGACAGGGGCCACAGATACGCAGTATTTT
TRBJ2-1 | TRBD2 | TRBV2 | - | CASSGGREGPFYNEQFF | TGTGCCAGCAGTGGAGGGCGGGAGGGCCCATTCTACAATGAGCAGTTCTTC
TRBJ1-5 | - | TRBV19 | - | CASSIGGGGGNQPQHF | TGTGCCAGTAGTATAGGAGGGGGAGGGGGTAATCAGCCCCAGCATTTT
TRBJ2-2 | TRBD2 | TRBV27 | - | CASSWTSGGANTGELFF | TGTGCCAGCAGTTGGACTAGCGGGGGGGCGAACACCGGGGAGCTGTTTTTT
TRBJ2-6 | - | TRBV9 | - | CASSHPSTFGRANVLTF | TGTGCCAGCAGTCATCCTTCGACGTTTGGGCGAGCCAACGTCCTGACTTTC
TRBJ2-5 | TRBD2 | TRBV7-7 | - | CASSSGLAGSQETQYF | TGTGCTAGCAGCTCGGGACTAGCGGGATCTCAAGAGACCCAGTACTTC
TRBJ1-2 | TRBD1 | TRBV2 | - | CASNRDRPNYGYTF | TGTGCCAGCAACAGGGACAGACCTAACTATGGCTACACCTTC
TRBJ2-1 | TRBD2 | TRBV7-3 | - | CASSPLAGAPYNEQFF | TGTGCCAGCAGCCCTTTAGCGGGGGCCCCCTACAATGAGCAGTTCTTC
TRBJ1-5 | - | TRBV28 | - | CASSPSGEGSNQPQHF | TGTGCCAGCAGTCCATCAGGGGAGGGAAGCAATCAGCCCCAGCATTTT
TRBJ1-1 | TRBD1 | TRBV19 | - | CASRQKGANTEAFF | TGTGCCAGTAGACAAAAGGGGGCGAACACTGAAGCTTTCTTT
TRBJ1-1 | - | TRBV13 | - | CASSLGPTNTEAFF | TGTGCCAGCAGCTTAGGCCCGACAAACACTGAAGCTTTCTTT
TRBJ1-2 | - | TRBV5-4 | - | CASTIKGRRNYGYTF | TGTGCCAGCACCATTAAGGGGCGACGTAACTATGGCTACACCTTC
TRBJ1-2 | - | TRBV19 | - | CASSNHQDGSGGYTF | TGTGCCAGTAGCAACCACCAGGACGGTTCGGGAGGCTACACCTTC
TRBJ1-6 | TRBD1 | TRBV27 | - | CASSPHTTGRNSPLHF | TGTGCCAGCAGTCCGCACACGACAGGGAGAAATTCACCCCTCCACTTT
TRBJ1-1 | - | TRBV6-5 | once | CATGGSTEAFF | TGTGCCACGGGAGGGAGCACTGAAGCTTTCTTT
TRBJ2-4 | TRBD1 | TRBV3-1/TRBV3-2 | - | CASSQLGQGKNIQYF | TGTGCCAGCAGCCAACTCGGACAGGGCAAAAACATTCAGTACTTC
TRBJ2-1 | TRBD2 | TRBV7-3 | - | CASSLGTTEQFF | TGTGCCAGCAGCTTAGGGACTACTGAGCAGTTCTTC
TRBJ1-5 | - | TRBV7-9 | - | CASSSESGHQPQHF | TGTGCCAGCAGCTCGGAATCAGGTCATCAGCCCCAGCATTTT
TRBJ1-5 | - | TRBV19 | - | CASSPLFGGRSQPQHF | TGTGCCAGTAGTCCCCTATTCGGAGGAAGGAGCCAGCCCCAGCATTTT
TRBJ2-3 | - | TRBV27 | - | CASSLPGAYTQYF | TGTGCCAGCAGTTTACCGGGAGCTTATACGCAGTATTTT
TRBJ2-1 | - | TRBV5-1 | - | CASSQPTGMNEQFF | TGCGCCAGCAGCCAACCCACAGGGATGAATGAGCAGTTCTTC
TRBJ1-5 | TRBD1 | TRBV5-1 | - | CASSLGDSGWGNQPQHF | TGCGCCAGCAGCTTGGGGGACAGCGGGTGGGGCAATCAGCCCCAGCATTTT
TRBJ2-7 | TRBD2 | TRBV19 | - | CASSPSGGARQEQYF | TGTGCCAGTAGTCCATCGGGGGGGGCCAGGCAAGAGCAGTACTTC